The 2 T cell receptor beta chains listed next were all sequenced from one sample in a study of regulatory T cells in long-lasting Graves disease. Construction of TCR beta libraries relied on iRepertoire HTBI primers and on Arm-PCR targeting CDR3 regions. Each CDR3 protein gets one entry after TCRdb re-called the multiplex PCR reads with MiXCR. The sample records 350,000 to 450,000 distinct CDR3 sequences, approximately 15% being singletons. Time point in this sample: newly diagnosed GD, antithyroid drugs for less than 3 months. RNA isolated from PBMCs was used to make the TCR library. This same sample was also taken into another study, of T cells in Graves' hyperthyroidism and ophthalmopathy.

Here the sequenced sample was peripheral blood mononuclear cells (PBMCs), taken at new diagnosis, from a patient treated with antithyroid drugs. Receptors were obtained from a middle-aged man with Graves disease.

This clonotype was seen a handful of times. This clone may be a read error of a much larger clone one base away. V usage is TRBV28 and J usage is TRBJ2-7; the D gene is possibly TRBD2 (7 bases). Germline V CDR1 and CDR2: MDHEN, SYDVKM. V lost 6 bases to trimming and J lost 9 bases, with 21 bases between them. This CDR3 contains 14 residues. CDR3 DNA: TGTGCCAGCAGCCCTCCGCGGGGGCTTTATGGGCAGTACTTC. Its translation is CASSPPRGLYGQYF.

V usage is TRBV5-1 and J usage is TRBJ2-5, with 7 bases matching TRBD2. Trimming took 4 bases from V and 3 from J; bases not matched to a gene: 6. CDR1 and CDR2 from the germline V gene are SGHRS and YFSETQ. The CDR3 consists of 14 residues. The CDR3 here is CASSSGTVEETQYF. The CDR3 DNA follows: TGCGCCAGCAGCAGCGGGACGGTCGAAGAGACCCAGTACTTC.